This T cell receptor (beta chain) was documented in a study of cytomegalovirus exposure and HLA in healthy donors. Overall study: HLA-typed donors were the source of roughly 80 million unique TCRs held in an early data release. Study findings and constraints: In a later analysis, TCR beta V- and J-gene trimming showed a link to a missense DCLRE1C variant.

Germline CDR1 reads KGHSH; CDR2 reads LQKENI. V shed 1 base and J shed 3 bases, with 18 bases lying between them. The CDR3 has 17 residues. Primers included in the PCR were 60 Vbeta and 13 Jbeta primers. Profiled with immunoSEQ multiplex PCR; TCRdb holds only in-frame clones, not every one. The sample has approximately 200,000 clones; just under 75% are singletons. This clone was seen only a few times. Antigen unknown. The specimen sequenced was PBMCs. The chain uses TRBV18 and TRBJ1-1; D is undetermined. This receptor was identified in a woman in her 30s in good health and CMV-seropositive. The DNA for the CDR3 is TGTGCCAGCTCACCACGACTACTCTTAGATGGGGACACTGAAGCTTTCTTT. Translated, it gives CASSPRLLLDGDTEAFF.